Described below is a single TCR beta chain sequence and its context. Its antigen is still unknown. The source of the sample is a study of cytomegalovirus exposure and HLA in healthy donors. Study-wide results and limits: What a later analysis showed was that several of the most significant clusters appeared linked to common viral pathogens.

PCR was performed using 60 Vbeta and 13 Jbeta primers. Using immunoSEQ multiplex PCR, the repertoire was profiled, and TCRdb retains in-frame clones only, with some absent. The data show around 62,000 clones, 70% to 85% seen once. The specimen sequenced was PBMCs. The clonotype comes from a man in his 60s in good health and CMV-seropositive.

DNA of the CDR3: TGTGCCAGCAGTGAAGGGGGGAGGATGGGAAACACCATATATTTT. Translation gives CASSEGGRMGNTIYF. The rearrangement links TRBV6-1 to TRBJ1-3, with a possible D match to TRBD1 (5 bases). Germline CDR1 and CDR2: MNHNS and SASEGT. V lost 1 base, J lost 4 bases, and 11 bases lay in between. CDR3 size: 15 residues.